These 23 T cell receptor beta chains share one sample of origin, sequenced in a study of response to subunit inactivated influenza vaccine. MiXCR was run by TCRdb on the RT-PCR reads, yielding one entry per CDR3 protein. The table shows about 700,000 distinct CDR3 sequences, with about 14% occurring only once. The sample here was PBMCs from blood, taken 14 to 15 days before vaccination. The source is a man aged 50 or older who received an inactivated influenza vaccine.

The rearrangement joins TRBV9 to TRBJ2-1; 8 nucleotides line up with TRBD2. The ends lost 0 bases at V and 8 bases at J; junction bases unmatched: 7. The CDR3 consists of 15 residues. CDR1 is SGDLS, CDR2 YYNGEE, per germline. The CDR3 region is CASSVVAGPLDEQFF. The CDR3 coding sequence is TGTGCCAGCAGCGTAGTAGCGGGACCCCTCGATGAGCAGTTCTTC.

This clonotype was seen more than once but under ten times. Germline and junction disagree at one end, which may indicate a read error. The chain recombines TRBV20-1 with TRBJ1-2; the match to TRBD1 covers 7 bases. Germline loops: CDR1 DFQATT, CDR2 SNEGSKA (reference sequence). There are 13 residues in the CDR3. The CDR3 here is CSVRVGQNYGYTF. Here the CDR3 DNA reads TGCAGTGTTAGAGTGGGACAGAACTATGGCTACACCTTC.

A few counts support this clonotype. This chain connects TRBV4-2 to TRBJ1-1, with TRBD1 as a possible D gene (5 bases). The CDR3 covers 15 residues. V dropped 2 bases and J dropped 5 bases, with 15 bases sitting between them. Germline CDR1 reads LGHNA; CDR2 reads YNFKEQ. The chain's CDR3 is CASSQQQGSGTEAFF. CDR3 sequence (DNA): TGTGCCAGCAGCCAACAGCAGGGTTCAGGAACTGAAGCTTTCTTT.

The sample holds a few counts of this clonotype. The genes are TRBV7-2 and TRBJ1-2; TRBD1 matches 10 bases. This CDR3 spans 15 amino acids. CDR1 is SGHTA and CDR2 is FQGNSA in the germline V gene. The junction had 7 bases not matched to a gene; V was cut back by 5 bases and J by 4 bases. CDR3 region: CASSPRQGAGYGYTF. The CDR3 DNA reads as TGTGCCAGCAGCCCAAGACAGGGGGCTGGCTATGGCTACACCTTC.

This clonotype was observed a few times. The chain has TRBV4-3 and TRBJ2-2, with a weak D call TRBD1 (5 bases). The germline V gene encodes CDR1 LGHNA and CDR2 YSLEER. Trimming removed 1 base at V and 4 bases at J, with 7 bases between. The CDR3 has 14 residues. CDR3 amino acids: CASSQGTRTGELFF. The CDR3 DNA is TGCGCCAGCAGCCAAGGGACACGCACCGGGGAGCTGTTTTTT.

This clonotype has just a few counts. J is TRBJ1-1 and V is TRBV6-1, with D maybe TRBD1 (5 bases). The CDR3 sequence is 14 residues long. The germline V and J ends were trimmed by 9 bases and 1 base, with 15 bases remaining between them. The germline gives CDR1 MNHNS, CDR2 SASEGT. Here the CDR3 DNA reads TGTGCCAGTTGGAGGGACCTGCGGAACACTGAAGCTTTCTTT. Translated: CASWRDLRNTEAFF.

This chain connects TRBV12-3 or TRBV12-4 to TRBJ2-7; D could derive from TRBD1 or TRBD2 (5 bases each). The CDR3 is 15 amino acids. The ends were cut back, 10 bases at V and 3 bases at J, with 22 bases in the middle. This CDR3 reads CATGMGDGWGYEQYF. CDR3 nucleotide sequence: TGTGCCACCGGGATGGGGGACGGCTGGGGCTACGAGCAGTACTTC.

The rearrangement uses TRBV4-1 and TRBJ2-7; D is unclear. The V gene lost 5 bases and the J gene lost 3 bases, with 14 bases spanning the gap. This CDR3 comprises 14 residues. The germline V gene has CDR1 MGHRA and CDR2 YSYEKL. CDR3 nucleotides: TGCGCCAGCAGCGCTCGGGTCGGGTACTACGAGCAGTACTTC. Translation gives CASSARVGYYEQYF.

The chain has TRBV24-1 and TRBJ2-5; a weak D match, TRBD1 (5 bases). The CDR3 extends over 15 amino acids. Germline CDR1 reads KGHDR; CDR2 reads SFDVKD. The V end lost 3 bases, the J end lost 2 bases, and 12 bases lay between the germline ends. The CDR3 region is CATSDPDGQQETQYF. CDR3 coding DNA: TGTGCCACCAGTGATCCCGACGGACAACAAGAGACCCAGTACTTC.

This clonotype was observed a handful of times. V is TRBV21-1 and J is TRBJ2-5; the table calls TRBD1, which could not be checked here. TRBV21-1 is designated a pseudogene. CDR3 length equals 16 residues. CDR3 nucleotide sequence: TGTGCCAGCAGTCCCCGCGGGGGTAGGTCGGTCGAGACCCAGTACTTC. The encoded protein is CASSPRGGRSVETQYF.

The chain combines TRBV15 with TRBJ2-5, with 12 bases identical to TRBD2. The CDR3 is made up of 15 amino acids. The junction had 6 bases not matched to a gene; V was cut back by 5 bases and J by 5 bases. The germline gives CDR1 LNHNV, CDR2 YYDKDF (reference sequence). This CDR3 reads CATSGRLAGVETQYF. The CDR3 DNA sequence: TGTGCCACCAGCGGCCGACTAGCGGGAGTGGAGACCCAGTACTTC. The variable domain in full, completed from reference TRBV15 and TRBJ2-5, reads DAMVIQNPRYQVTQFGKPVTLSCSQTLNHNVMYWYQQKSSQAPKLLFHYYDKDFNNEADTPDNFQSRRPNTSFCFLDIRSPGLGDTAMYLCATSGRLAGVETQYFGPGTRLLVL.

This clonotype turned up a few times. V is TRBV5-1 and J is TRBJ1-2, with TRBD1 matching over 9 bases. CDR3 size: 16 residues. V was pared by 4 bases and J by 4 bases, with 11 bases of the junction left unmatched. Germline CDR1 reads SGHRS; CDR2 reads YFSETQ. CDR3 nucleotide sequence: TGCGCCAGCAGCCCGGAGCCCAGGGGACAGGGCTATGGCTACACCTTC. Its protein product is CASSPEPRGQGYGYTF.

This chain uses TRBV25-1 with TRBJ2-5; 9 nucleotides agree with TRBD1. Germline V gene data show CDR1 as MGHDK and CDR2 as SYGVNS. V lost 4 bases and J lost 4; bases outside the gene matches: 4. The CDR3 totals 14 residues. The CDR3 region is CASSGGQGTETQYF. The CDR3 region has the DNA TGTGCCAGCAGTGGCGGACAGGGGACAGAGACCCAGTACTTC.

This clonotype was seen only a few times. The rearrangement links TRBV24-1 to TRBJ1-2; D not resolved. The CDR3 consists of 13 residues. V dropped 1 base and J dropped 4 bases, with 6 bases sitting between them. Germline V gives CDR1 KGHDR, CDR2 SFDVKD. CDR3 bases: TGTGCCACCAGTGATTTTGCGGGCTATGGCTACACCTTC. This encodes CATSDFAGYGYTF.

This clonotype was found a few times. V gene TRBV10-2 combines with J gene TRBJ1-4; D might be TRBD1 (5 bases). CDR1 and CDR2 (germline): WSHSY, SAAADI. The CDR3 consists of 14 residues. Trimming took off 6 bases at V and 3 bases at J, with 11 bases between the two ends. CDR3 protein: CASSQGLANEKLFF. In nucleotides, the CDR3 is TGCGCCAGCAGCCAGGGATTGGCTAATGAAAAACTGTTTTTT.

This chain joins TRBV7-9 and TRBJ2-1, with D tentatively TRBD2 (7 bases). Looked up from germline, CDR1 is SEHNR and CDR2 is FQNEAQ (reference sequence). Trimming removed 5 bases at V and 4 bases at J, with 15 bases between. The CDR3 contains 15 residues. The CDR3, as DNA: TGTGCCAGCAGCGCGGGGGCCCGCGGGTACAATGAGCAGTTCTTC. It is translated as CASSAGARGYNEQFF.

The chain is built from TRBV28 and TRBJ2-5; the match to TRBD2 covers 8 bases. This CDR3 comprises 14 residues. CDR1 is MDHEN and CDR2 is SYDVKM in the germline V gene. The J segment lost 5 bases and the V segment lost 8 bases, leaving 10 bases of the junction unmatched. For the CDR3, the DNA is TGTGCCAGCCACAACTCGGGGGGGATGGAGACCCAGTACTTC. Its translation: CASHNSGGMETQYF.

This chain connects TRBV3-1 to TRBJ1-2, with 9 nucleotides matching TRBD1. The CDR3 covers 15 residues. V shed 0 bases, J shed 6 bases, and the junction held 5 bases outside the gene matches. Per the germline V gene, CDR1 is LGHDT and CDR2 is YNNKEL (reference sequence). DNA for the CDR3: TGTGCCAGCAGCCAAGAGACAGGGGGAGGAAATGGCTACACCTTC. It encodes CASSQETGGGNGYTF. The whole variable domain, remainder taken from reference TRBV3-1 and TRBJ1-2, is DTAVSQTPKYLVTQMGNDKSIKCEQNLGHDTMYWYKQDSKKFLKIMFSYNNKELIINETVPNRFSPKSPDKAHLNLHINSLELGDSAVYFCASSQETGGGNGYTFGSGTRLTVV.

This clonotype came up a few times. The V and J genes are TRBV3-1 and TRBJ2-5; D is perhaps TRBD1 or TRBD2 (6 bases each). The V gene lost 0 bases and the J gene lost 5 bases, with 19 bases spanning the gap. Germline-derived CDR1 and CDR2 are LGHDT and YNNKEL (reference sequence). This CDR3 comprises 17 residues. The DNA of the CDR3 is TGTGCCAGCAGCCAAGATGCAACGGGGGCGTGGGGGGAGACCCAGTACTTC. The encoded protein is CASSQDATGAWGETQYF.

J is TRBJ1-2 and V is TRBV20-1, with D maybe TRBD1 (5 bases). Trimming took 1 base from V and 2 from J, leaving 11 bases between them. The CDR3 consists of 14 residues. Germline V gives CDR1 DFQATT, CDR2 SNEGSKA (reference sequence). The CDR3 loop is CSARADSANYGYTF. DNA of the CDR3: TGCAGTGCTAGAGCCGACAGTGCAAACTATGGCTACACCTTC.

In this sample, this clonotype turned up a few times. The chain combines TRBV27 with TRBJ2-7; D might be TRBD2 (6 bases). The V gene's germline CDR1 is MNHEY and CDR2 SMNVEV (reference sequence). V gave up 4 bases and J gave up 5 bases, with 15 bases separating them. This CDR3 contains 14 residues. This CDR3 reads CASSYRPGVHEQYF. CDR3 DNA: TGTGCCAGCAGTTACCGCCCGGGGGTACACGAGCAGTACTTC.

The chain has TRBV5-1 and TRBJ2-3; possibly TRBD2 for D (7 bases). The V gene lost 0 bases and the J gene lost 4 bases, with 18 bases spanning the gap. Germline V lookup: CDR1 SGHRS, CDR2 YFSETQ. The CDR3 runs 17 residues. The CDR3 loop is CASSLAWSGGGSDTQYF. The CDR3 DNA reads TGCGCCAGCAGCTTGGCGTGGTCGGGGGGCGGTTCAGATACGCAGTATTTT.

This clonotype was picked up many times. The chain joins TRBV5-1 to TRBJ2-1; D assignment may be TRBD1 or TRBD2 (5 bases each). There are 16 residues in the CDR3. V lost 6 bases and J 0 bases, leaving 16 bases between the germline ends. Germline values: CDR1 SGHRS, CDR2 YFSETQ. The CDR3 DNA reads TGCGCCAGCAACGAGGGGATCCTTAGCTCCTACAATGAGCAGTTCTTC. Protein product: CASNEGILSSYNEQFF.